These 32 T cell receptor beta chains share one sample of origin, sequenced in a study of T cell responses to AZD1222 COVID-19 vaccine. Sequencing used immunoSEQ multiplex PCR; TCRdb keeps in-frame clones, though not all of them. The table lists 110,000 to 150,000 clones, 93% of them singletons, with 5% to 6.5% in the top ten. This material consisted of peripheral blood, taken on day 0 of AZD1222 vaccination. The source of these receptors is an adult in good health.

The chain has TRBV19 and TRBJ1-5, with 7 bases aligning to TRBD1. Germline V gene data show CDR1 as LNHDA and CDR2 as SQIVND (reference sequence). The V segment lost 8 bases and the J segment 5 bases; nucleotides outside the gene matches: 6. The CDR3 loop spans 13 amino acids. CDR3 DNA: TGTGCCAGTGTACAGGGGTGGGATCAGCCCCAGCATTTT. Encoded protein: CASVQGWDQPQHF. The full variable domain, rest sourced from reference TRBV19 and TRBJ1-5, is DGGITQSPKYLFRKEGQNVTLSCEQNLNHDAMYWYRQDPGQGLRLIYYSQIVNDFQKGDIAEGYSVSREKKESFPLTVTSAQKNPTAFYLCASVQGWDQPQHFGDGTRLSIL.

On this clone: This same CDR3 is encoded by further DNA sequences in the sample. The CDR3 sequence: CASSPGLAETYEQYF. The CDR3 DNA is TGTGCCAGCTCACCAGGACTAGCGGAAACCTACGAGCAGTACTTC. The chain joins TRBV18 to TRBJ2-7; 10 positions match TRBD2. The CDR3 is 15 residues long. The germline CDR1 and CDR2 sequences are KGHSH and LQKENI. Trimming at V came to 2 bases and at J to 2 bases, leaving 3 bases not matched to a gene.

The chain carries TRBV4-2 and TRBJ1-1, with D possibly TRBD1 on 5 matching bases. Germline CDR1 is LGHNA and CDR2 is YNFKEQ. The CDR3 runs 13 residues. Trimming removed 6 bases from V and 7 bases from J, with 15 bases in between. Here the CDR3 reads CASRRDRRGEAFF. For the CDR3, the DNA is TGTGCCAGCAGACGCGACCGGAGGGGTGAAGCTTTCTTT.

This chain uses TRBV11-2 with TRBJ2-1; 10 bases are a match to TRBD2. This CDR3 spans 15 amino acids. The trim removed 5 bases at V and 4 bases at J, leaving 5 bases unmatched. Germline V gives CDR1 SGHAT, CDR2 FQNNGV. CDR3 DNA: TGTGCCAGCAGCATTAGCGGGAGGAAGTACAATGAGCAGTTCTTC. Amino acid sequence: CASSISGRKYNEQFF.

The rearrangement joins TRBV5-4 to TRBJ2-2; D is uncertain. Germline CDR1 reads SGHNT; CDR2 reads YYREEE (reference sequence). The V end was cut by 0 bases, the J end by 0 bases, with 15 bases between. The CDR3 has 18 amino acids. The CDR3 here is CASSLAAVGPTNTGELFF. DNA for the CDR3: TGTGCCAGCAGCTTGGCGGCGGTTGGACCGACGAACACCGGGGAGCTGTTTTTT.

In this sample, this clone turned up a few times. The J gene is TRBJ1-3, the V gene TRBV19; no firm D call. Germline values: CDR1 LNHDA, CDR2 SQIVND (reference sequence). V lost 3 bases, J lost 4 bases, and 10 bases lay in between. The CDR3 has 14 amino acids. DNA of the CDR3: TGTGCCAGTAGTATCTTGGCTCTCGGAAACACCATATATTTT. This translates into CASSILALGNTIYF.

Remarks on this clone: Germline and junction disagree at one end, which may indicate a read error. The chain recombines TRBV7-7 with TRBJ2-5; 8 bases map to TRBD1. Germline V gives CDR1 SSHAT, CDR2 FNYEAQ (reference sequence). The length of the CDR3 is 15 residues. The chain's CDR3 is CASSPYMDRVETQYF. The CDR3 nucleotides read TGTGCTAGCAGCCCTTATATGGACAGGGTGGAGACCCAGTACTTC.

The V and J genes are TRBV10-1 and TRBJ2-1; a weak D match, TRBD1 (6 bases). V was pared by 2 bases and J by 5 bases, with 10 bases between. The CDR3 runs 14 residues. Germline CDR1 WNHNN, CDR2 SYGVQD (reference sequence). The CDR3 protein is CASSEGDTNNEQFF. As DNA, the CDR3 is TGCGCCAGCAGTGAGGGGGACACTAACAATGAGCAGTTCTTC.

The gene calls are TRBV7-8 and TRBJ2-4, with 12 bases lining up with TRBD2. Unmatched junction bases numbered 2, after V lost 4 bases and J lost 7 bases. Germline V gene data show CDR1 as SGHVS and CDR2 as FQNEAQ. The CDR3 runs to 14 residues. CDR3 sequence (DNA): TGTGCCAGCAGCTCCCTAGCGGGGGGGAACATTCAGTACTTC. Protein: CASSSLAGGNIQYF. Combining the CDR3 with reference TRBV7-8 and TRBJ2-4 gives the whole variable domain GAGVSQSPRYKVAKRGQDVALRCDPISGHVSLFWYQQALGQGPEFLTYFQNEAQLDKSGLPSDRFFAERPEGSVSTLKIQRTQQEDSAVYLCASSSLAGGNIQYFGAGTRLSVL.

The chain couples TRBV7-3 to TRBJ2-5; D ambiguous. Trimming left V 5 bases short and J 1 base short, with 20 bases between. Per the germline V gene, CDR1 is SGHTA and CDR2 is FQGTGA. CDR3 length equals 17 residues. CDR3 residues: CASSPEPSSVGQETQYF. The CDR3, as DNA: TGTGCCAGCAGCCCTGAACCCTCCTCCGTGGGCCAAGAGACCCAGTACTTC.

This clone was seen just once. The chain carries TRBV9 and TRBJ1-6, with 9 bases lining up with TRBD1. The J segment lost 6 bases and the V segment lost 3 bases, leaving 4 bases of the junction unmatched. Germline-derived CDR1 and CDR2 are SGDLS and YYNGEE. CDR3 length: 15 residues. CDR3: CASSGRQGGNSPLHF. Written as DNA, the CDR3 is TGTGCCAGCAGCGGAAGACAGGGGGGTAATTCACCCCTCCACTTT.

The CDR3 loop is CASSLRGQHSRSYEQYF. In nucleotides, the CDR3 is TGCGCCAGCAGCTTGCGAGGACAGCACTCCCGCTCCTACGAGCAGTACTTC. The chain employs TRBV5-1 and TRBJ2-7, with a weak D call TRBD1 (6 bases). The CDR3 is 17 residues long. Germline V gene lookup returns CDR1 SGHRS and CDR2 YFSETQ. The V end lost 1 base, the J end lost 0 bases, and 17 bases lay between the germline ends.

The chain employs TRBV12-3 or TRBV12-4 and TRBJ1-2; perhaps TRBD1 as D (6 bases). V gave up 7 bases and J gave up 4 bases, with 13 bases separating them. The CDR3 totals 13 residues. The CDR3 is CASTLGQSYGYTF. Here the CDR3 DNA reads TGTGCCAGCACCCTAGGACAGTCCTATGGCTACACCTTC.

The chain carries TRBV2 and TRBJ1-5, with no clear D. V lost 5 bases and J lost 3, with 14 bases in between. The CDR3 contains 15 residues. Germline CDR1 is SNHLY and CDR2 is FYNNEI. In DNA, the CDR3 is TGTGCCAGCAGTCAAGGCGCGACGAACAATCAGCCCCAGCATTTT. It encodes CASSQGATNNQPQHF.

The CDR3 DNA sequence: TGTGCCAGTAGTATATCTGAGGAATTAAGCAATCAGCCCCAGCATTTT. This gives the protein CASSISEELSNQPQHF. The chain carries TRBV19 and TRBJ1-5; D is unclear. V lost 2 bases to trimming and J lost 1 base, with 12 bases between them. CDR3 length: 16 residues. CDR1 and CDR2 from the germline V gene are LNHDA and SQIVND (reference sequence). The variable domain in full, with the rest retrieved from reference TRBV19 and TRBJ1-5, is DGGITQSPKYLFRKEGQNVTLSCEQNLNHDAMYWYRQDPGQGLRLIYYSQIVNDFQKGDIAEGYSVSREKKESFPLTVTSAQKNPTAFYLCASSISEELSNQPQHFGDGTRLSIL.

The CDR3 sequence: CASRPPPGPKTDTQYF. The CDR3 region has the DNA TGCGCCAGCAGACCTCCACCGGGACCGAAGACAGATACGCAGTATTTT. V gene TRBV5-1 combines with J gene TRBJ2-3; D could derive from TRBD1 or TRBD2 (5 bases each). Trimming took 5 bases from V and 3 from J, leaving 19 bases between them. The CDR3 loop spans 16 amino acids. Germline V CDR1 and CDR2: SGHRS, YFSETQ. The full variable domain, its missing parts supplied by reference TRBV5-1 and TRBJ2-3, is KAGVTQTPRYLIKTRGQQVTLSCSPISGHRSVSWYQQTPGQGLQFLFEYFSETQRNKGNFPGRFSGRQFSNSRSEMNVSTLELGDSALYLCASRPPPGPKTDTQYFGPGTRLTVL.

The J gene is TRBJ2-3, the V gene TRBV27; 9 bases map to TRBD2. Germline V CDR1 and CDR2: MNHEY, SMNVEV (reference sequence). This CDR3 contains 18 residues. V was pared by 3 bases and J by 0 bases, with 10 bases of the junction left unmatched. The CDR3 loop is CASSLVLAGWRSTDTQYF. The DNA of the CDR3 is TGTGCCAGCAGTTTGGTACTAGCGGGCTGGCGCAGCACAGATACGCAGTATTTT.

This chain's CDR3 is CASSISGTAPYEQYF. CDR3 nucleotide sequence: TGTGCCAGTAGTATCTCCGGGACTGCTCCTTACGAGCAGTACTTC. This rearrangement joins TRBV19 to TRBJ2-7, with D perhaps matching TRBD2 (6 bases). Germline V CDR1 and CDR2: LNHDA, SQIVND (reference sequence). V was cut by 3 bases and J by 4 bases, with 16 bases left in between. The CDR3 length is 15 residues.

The gene calls are TRBV20-1 and TRBJ2-1, with D possibly TRBD2 on 6 matching bases. This CDR3 region has 16 residues. Per germline, CDR1 DFQATT and CDR2 SNEGSKA (reference sequence). V was trimmed by 3 bases and J by 0 bases, leaving 15 bases between them. CDR3 DNA: TGCAGTGCTAGTCCTAGCGAAAAGAGCTCCTACAATGAGCAGTTCTTC. It encodes CSASPSEKSSYNEQFF.

CDR3: CVGVSYNEQFF. The CDR3 DNA is TGCGTGGGAGTCTCCTACAATGAGCAGTTCTTC. The chain is built from TRBV20-1 and TRBJ2-1, with TRBD2 as a possible D gene (5 bases). The CDR3 is 11 amino acids. Germline V lookup: CDR1 DFQATT, CDR2 SNEGSKA (reference sequence).

The V gene is TRBV2, the J gene TRBJ1-4, with no clear D. V was shortened by 4 bases and J by 5 bases, with 11 bases between the two germline ends. Germline lookup yields CDR1 SNHLY and CDR2 FYNNEI. CDR3 length: 14 residues. DNA of the CDR3: TGTGCCAGCAGTGTCGTAGGCCTCAATGAAAAACTGTTTTTT. It is translated as CASSVVGLNEKLFF.

The chain couples TRBV6-6 to TRBJ1-5; 7 bases line up with TRBD1. Per germline, CDR1 MNHNY and CDR2 SVGAGI (reference sequence). V was pared by 6 bases and J by 5 bases, with 4 bases of the junction left unmatched. CDR3 length: 13 amino acids. DNA for the CDR3: TGTGCCAGCAGAGGGGGCAGTGATCAGCCCCAGCATTTT. It specifies CASRGGSDQPQHF.

V usage is TRBV3-1 (or the pseudogene TRBV3-2) and J usage is TRBJ1-3; 9 bases match TRBD1. V dropped 4 bases and J dropped 5; count of bases not matched to a gene: 3. Per the germline V gene, CDR1 is LGHDT and CDR2 is YNNKEL (reference sequence). This CDR3 has 14 residues. CDR3 DNA: TGTGCCAGCAGCCTACAGGGGGCTAGAAACACCATATATTTT. Translated, it gives CASSLQGARNTIYF.

This CDR3 is CASSPGTRFYNEQFF. In DNA form, the CDR3 reads TGTGCCAGCAGTCCCGGGACACGTTTTTACAATGAGCAGTTCTTC. This chain connects TRBV6-5 to TRBJ2-1; weak D call: TRBD1 (6 bases). CDR3 length: 15 amino acids. V was cut by 5 bases and J by 4 bases, with 15 bases left in between. Looked up from germline, CDR1 is MNHEY and CDR2 is SVGAGI.

This chain uses TRBV5-1 with TRBJ2-5; D call uncertain. Germline-derived CDR1 and CDR2 are SGHRS and YFSETQ. There are 11 residues in the CDR3. Deletions cut 0 bases from V and 4 bases from J, with 1 base between. The CDR3 is CASSLVETQYF. The CDR3, as DNA: TGCGCCAGCAGCTTGGTAGAGACCCAGTACTTC.

V gene TRBV7-2 combines with J gene TRBJ1-4; no clear D. V was clipped by 0 bases and J by 8 bases, with 10 bases between them. The CDR3 has 14 amino acids. The germline V gene encodes CDR1 SGHTA and CDR2 FQGNSA. CDR3 nucleotide sequence: TGTGCCAGCAGCTTAGCCCCGGGCCGGGAAAAACTGTTTTTT. It codes for CASSLAPGREKLFF.

This chain uses TRBV5-5 with TRBJ1-2; D might be TRBD1 (6 bases). Germline CDR1 reads SGHKS; CDR2 reads YYEKEE (reference sequence). This CDR3 spans 16 amino acids. Trimming cost V 4 bases and J 6 bases, with 22 bases left between them. CDR3 sequence reads: CASSAFGTPWGDGYTF. CDR3 in DNA: TGTGCCAGCAGCGCATTCGGGACACCCTGGGGCGATGGCTACACCTTC.

This rearrangement joins TRBV11-2 to TRBJ1-1; D not resolved. Germline V gene lookup returns CDR1 SGHAT and CDR2 FQNNGV. This CDR3 contains 12 residues. Trimming pared 1 base from V and 7 bases from J, leaving 7 bases between. As DNA, the CDR3 is TGTGCCAGCAGCTTAGTCCAAAGTGAAGCTTTCTTT. This gives the protein CASSLVQSEAFF.

This sequence joins TRBV19 and TRBJ1-5, with D unclear. CDR1 and CDR2 from the germline V gene are LNHDA and SQIVND (reference sequence). V was clipped by 3 bases and J by 9 bases, with 12 bases between them. CDR3 length equals 13 residues. This CDR3 is CASSMKPTTPQHF. Here the CDR3 DNA reads TGTGCCAGTAGTATGAAACCCACTACGCCCCAGCATTTT. Using reference TRBV19 and TRBJ1-5 for the parts outside the CDR3, the full variable domain is DGGITQSPKYLFRKEGQNVTLSCEQNLNHDAMYWYRQDPGQGLRLIYYSQIVNDFQKGDIAEGYSVSREKKESFPLTVTSAQKNPTAFYLCASSMKPTTPQHFGDGTRLSIL.

The rearrangement uses TRBV7-9 and TRBJ1-1; D possibly corresponds to TRBD1 (6 bases). Germline assignment: CDR1 SEHNR and CDR2 FQNEAQ (reference sequence). V was cut by 2 bases and J by 1 base, with 17 bases left in between. This CDR3 has 17 residues. This chain's CDR3 is CASSLPTGRSPNTEAFF. CDR3 DNA sequence: TGTGCCAGCAGCTTACCCACAGGGAGGTCCCCGAACACTGAAGCTTTCTTT.

The CDR3 DNA reads as TGTGCCAGCAGCACGGGAGGAGCGGGCCTCGCGAACACCGGGGAGCTGTTTTTT. It yields the protein CASSTGGAGLANTGELFF. The chain joins TRBV28 to TRBJ2-2; 7 nucleotides align to TRBD2. The V gene end was trimmed by 6 bases and the J gene end by 0 bases; junction bases not matched to a gene: 13. This CDR3 has 18 amino acids. The germline gives CDR1 MDHEN, CDR2 SYDVKM.

V is TRBV9 and J is TRBJ2-5; possibly TRBD1 or TRBD2 for D (6 bases each). V lost 6 bases and J 5 bases, leaving 17 bases between the germline ends. In germline, CDR1 is SGDLS, CDR2 YYNGEE. This CDR3 contains 14 residues. The CDR3, as DNA: TGTGCCAGCACCGGGGGCGCGGGAATGGAGACCCAGTACTTC. It yields the protein CASTGGAGMETQYF.